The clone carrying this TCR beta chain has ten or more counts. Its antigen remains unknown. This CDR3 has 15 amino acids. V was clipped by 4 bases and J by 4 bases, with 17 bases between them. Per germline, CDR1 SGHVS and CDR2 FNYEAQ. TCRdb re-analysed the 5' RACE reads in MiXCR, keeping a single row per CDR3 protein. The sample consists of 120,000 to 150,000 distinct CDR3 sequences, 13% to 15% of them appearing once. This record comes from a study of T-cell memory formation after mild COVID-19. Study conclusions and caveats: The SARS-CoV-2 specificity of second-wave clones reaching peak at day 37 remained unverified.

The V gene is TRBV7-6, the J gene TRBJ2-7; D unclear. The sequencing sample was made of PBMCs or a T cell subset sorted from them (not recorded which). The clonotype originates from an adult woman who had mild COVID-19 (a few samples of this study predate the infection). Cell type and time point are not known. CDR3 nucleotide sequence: TGTGCCAGCAGCTCCTCCAGGTTCCTCCCTTACGAGCAGTACTTC. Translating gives CASSSSRFLPYEQYF.